This T cell receptor (beta chain) was sequenced during a study of graft-versus-host responses after intestinal transplantation (dated by TCRdb to about 2021). Looking at the study overall: The transplants that recipients received were multivisceral, liver-intestinal, or isolated intestinal. A peak of at least 4% donor T cells among recipient peripheral blood mononuclear cells was the definition used for donor T cell macrochimerism. Samples from three later patients were sequenced in-house on an Illumina MiSeq with MiXCR processing rather than by the commercial service. Alloreactive clones were identified by sequencing pre-transplant mixed lymphocyte reaction products and comparing them with unstimulated pre-transplant donor and recipient T cells. After intestinal transplantation, graft-versus-host and host-versus-graft alloreactive T cell clones were followed in the graft, circulation and bone marrow using bulk TCR-beta CDR3 sequencing. The cohort enrolled some 24 intestinal transplant recipients, one of whom was a retransplant, and a few patients without pretransplant specimens were excluded. All recipients received anti-thymocyte globulin induction followed by maintenance tacrolimus and steroids for roughly three years. Summary of the overall study and its limitations: The conclusions were limited by the relatively low number and heterogeneity of the intestinal transplant patients. In the allografts of patients with donor T cell macrochimerism, GvH to HvG T cell clonal ratios were high. GvH clones were detected in recipient bone marrow, and some appeared earlier in ileal mucosa or blood, consistent with an intestinal mucosal origin. Early after transplant, declines in HvG clones were associated with peak levels of circulating GvH clones.

To isolate intraepithelial and lamina propria lymphocytes from graft specimens, dithiothreitol, EDTA incubations and collagenase D digestion were used. Bulk TCR-beta sequencing was performed on serial intestinal graft biopsy specimens collected as late as 600 days after transplant. In the case of this clone: Its antigen is currently not known. Base qualities are not at hand, and no much larger clone is one base apart.

Taken from cysteine to phenylalanine, the CDR3 has 16 residues. The sequence is cut down to CDR3 DNA, 48 bases in frame from base 1. At the junction V is shortened by 5 bases and J by 3 bases; bases outside the gene matches: 12. The germline V gene encodes CDR1 SGHTA and CDR2 FQGTGA. Preparation of the library involved the immunoSEQ multiplex PCR assay. Adaptive Biotechnologies carried out high-throughput TCR-beta CDR3 sequencing of genomic DNA for most patients. Turning to the authors' computational methods: TCR sequencing data were retrieved from Adaptive's ImmunoSEQ software for about 17 patients, whereas three other patients were processed with MiXCR and VDJtools. CDR3 nucleotide sequences shared between donor and recipient were removed because the origin of such sequences could not be assigned. Alloreactive clones required at least 2-fold expansion over unstimulated cells and minimum CFSE-low frequency of 0.002% (template counts) or 0.001% (read counts). Clones detected in sequenced pre-transplant spleen, lymph node, or MLR CFSE-low populations of the donor or recipient were defined as mappable. The cumulative frequency of alloreactive clones was calculated as a percentage of all sequences, weighted by copy number. Not all clones reach the TCRdb copy of this immuneACCESS table, which keeps in-frame sequences only. Checked studies attribute under half of the gap to unresolved V genes and leave the rest unexplained. Clonal size and the V and J genes are those of that table, whereas D and trimming came from the DNA. This sample comprises under 5,000 clones, 72% of them detected only once. About 10% of the sample goes to the ten largest clones.

The receptor chain draws on TRBV7-3 and TRBJ1-1; 7 middle bases align to TRBD1. The starting material was ileum tissue, obtained approximately 960 days after intestinal transplantation. The sequence derives from a human patient who received an intestinal transplant, so some T cells may come from the graft donor. CDR3 protein: CASSLGRAGGDTEAFF. The nucleotides read TGTGCCAGCAGCCTGGGACGGGCAGGGGGTGACACTGAAGCTTTCTTT.